What follows describes a single TCR beta chain. Its target is not known. The data stem from a study of shared clonotypes between healthy human individuals. The overall study: Three plates were used per donor for CD4 naive, three for CD4 memory, two for CD8 naive and one for CD8 memory. Study-wide findings and caveats: Lower generation probabilities were found for non-shared clonotypes than for those shared by all four donors.

Genomic DNA per cell subset filled all wells of several immunoSEQ plates. As originally analysed: Filtering differed for immunoSEQ, which gave only junction sequences without quality scores. Assay used: immunoSEQ multiplex PCR; TCRdb lists only in-frame clones, some missing. V and J calls and clone size are those listed in that table; D and trimming were worked out from the DNA. The data show around 2.1 million clones, with about 93% seen just once and under 2% held by the top ten. Germline-derived CDR1 and CDR2 are SGHKS and YYEKEE (reference sequence). The CDR3 has 12 amino acids. V gave up 4 bases and J gave up 6 bases, with 11 bases separating them. Selected positively for CCR7 and CD45RO-negative, naive CD8 cells excluded terminally differentiated effector memory CD45RA+ cells.

The sequence came from a man younger than 30 in good health. Some clones in this sample may be carry-over from other donors' samples. The rearrangement joins TRBV5-5 to TRBJ2-7, with D tentatively TRBD2 (5 bases). The sample taken for sequencing was naive CD8+ T cells from PBMCs. CDR3 amino acids: CASSPELGEQYF. The CDR3 DNA reads as TGTGCCAGCAGCCCGGAACTAGGCGAGCAGTACTTC.